This T cell receptor (beta chain) was captured by sequencing in a study of cytotoxic CD8 clonotypes in ibrutinib-treated CLL. Study context: After treatment lasting a median approximately 11 months, range 6 to 36, response samples were collected. Findings of the study overall: Samples were collected at differing times from sustained-remission and progressing patients. Stable or contracted on treatment, public clonotypes were also uncommon. Baseline levels were approached again at progression, after clonality had risen at ibrutinib response.

The V end was cut by 1 base, the J end by 2 bases, with 3 bases between. Germline V gene sequence: CDR1 SGHTA, CDR2 FQGNSA. The CDR3 contains 12 residues. Here immunoSEQ multiplex PCR was the method, and the copy in TCRdb shows in-frame clones only, minus some. This table holds some 310,000 clones, around four fifths found once. Comment on this clone: As yet, its antigen is unknown.

The receptor comes from a human donor with chronic lymphocytic leukemia. Sequenced here: PBMCs, sampled before ibrutinib treatment. The rearrangement links TRBV7-2 to TRBJ2-7, with no clear D. The CDR3 loop reads CASSLVAYEQYF. The CDR3 DNA reads TGTGCCAGCAGCTTAGTTGCCTACGAGCAGTACTTC.